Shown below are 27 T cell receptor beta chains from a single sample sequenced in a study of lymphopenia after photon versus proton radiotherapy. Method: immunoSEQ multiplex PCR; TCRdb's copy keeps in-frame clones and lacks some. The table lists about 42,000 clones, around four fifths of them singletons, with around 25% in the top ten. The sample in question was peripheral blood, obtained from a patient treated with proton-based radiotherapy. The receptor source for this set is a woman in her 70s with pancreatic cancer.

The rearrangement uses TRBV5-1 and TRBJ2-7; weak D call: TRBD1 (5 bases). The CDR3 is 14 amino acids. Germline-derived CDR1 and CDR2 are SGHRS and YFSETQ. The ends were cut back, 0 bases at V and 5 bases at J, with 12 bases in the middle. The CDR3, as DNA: TGCGCCAGCAGCTTGGAGGGGTCAGAAAACGAGCAGTACTTC. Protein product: CASSLEGSENEQYF.

The CDR3 loop reads CASRGAYSNQPQHF. CDR3 nucleotides: TGTGCCAGCAGGGGGGCCTATAGCAATCAGCCCCAGCATTTT. J is TRBJ1-5 and V is TRBV2; D perhaps matches TRBD1 (6 bases). Germline-derived CDR1 and CDR2 are SNHLY and FYNNEI. CDR3 length equals 14 residues. Trimming removed 6 bases from V and 0 bases from J, with 9 bases in between.

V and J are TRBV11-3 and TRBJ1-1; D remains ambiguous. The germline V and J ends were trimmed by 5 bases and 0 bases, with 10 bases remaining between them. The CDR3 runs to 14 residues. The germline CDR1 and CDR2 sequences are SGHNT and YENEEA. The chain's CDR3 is CASSRESMNTEAFF. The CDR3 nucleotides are TGTGCCAGCAGCAGGGAATCCATGAACACTGAAGCTTTCTTT.

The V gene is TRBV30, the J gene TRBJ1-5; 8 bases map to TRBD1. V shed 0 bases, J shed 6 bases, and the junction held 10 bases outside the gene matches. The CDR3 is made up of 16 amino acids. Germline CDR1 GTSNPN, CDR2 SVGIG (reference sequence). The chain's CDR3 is CAWSVRSAGGFQPQHF. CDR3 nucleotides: TGTGCCTGGAGTGTACGAAGCGCAGGGGGCTTTCAGCCCCAGCATTTT. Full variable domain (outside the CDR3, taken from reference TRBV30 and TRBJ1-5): SQTIHQWPATLVQPVGSPLSLECTVEGTSNPNLYWYRQAAGRGLQLLFYSVGIGQISSEVPQNLSASRPQDRQFILSSKKLLLSDSGFYLCAWSVRSAGGFQPQHFGDGTRLSIL.

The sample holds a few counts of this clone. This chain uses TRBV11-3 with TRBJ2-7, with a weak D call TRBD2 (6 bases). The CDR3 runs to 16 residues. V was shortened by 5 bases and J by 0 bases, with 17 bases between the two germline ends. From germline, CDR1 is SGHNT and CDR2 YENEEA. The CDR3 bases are TGTGCCAGCAGCGGAATGGGACTGGGACCCTCCTACGAGCAGTACTTC. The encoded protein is CASSGMGLGPSYEQYF.

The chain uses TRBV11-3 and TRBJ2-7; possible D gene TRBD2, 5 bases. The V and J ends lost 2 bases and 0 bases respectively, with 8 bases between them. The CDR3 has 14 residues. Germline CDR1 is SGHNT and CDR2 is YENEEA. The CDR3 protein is CASSLQRSSYEQYF. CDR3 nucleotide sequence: TGTGCCAGCAGCTTACAGCGGAGCTCCTACGAGCAGTACTTC.

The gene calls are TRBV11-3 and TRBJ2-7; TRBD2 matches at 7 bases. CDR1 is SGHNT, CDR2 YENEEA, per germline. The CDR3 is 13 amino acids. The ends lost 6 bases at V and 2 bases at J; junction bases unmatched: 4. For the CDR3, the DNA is TGTGCCAGCAGTTCCAGCGGGACCTACGAGCAGTACTTC. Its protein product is CASSSSGTYEQYF.

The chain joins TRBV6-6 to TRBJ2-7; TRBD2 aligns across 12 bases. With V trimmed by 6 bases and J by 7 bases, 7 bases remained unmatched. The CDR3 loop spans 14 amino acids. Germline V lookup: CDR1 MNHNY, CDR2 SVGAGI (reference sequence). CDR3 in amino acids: CASSRLAGEFEQYF. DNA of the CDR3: TGTGCCAGCAGCCGACTAGCGGGAGAGTTTGAGCAGTACTTC.

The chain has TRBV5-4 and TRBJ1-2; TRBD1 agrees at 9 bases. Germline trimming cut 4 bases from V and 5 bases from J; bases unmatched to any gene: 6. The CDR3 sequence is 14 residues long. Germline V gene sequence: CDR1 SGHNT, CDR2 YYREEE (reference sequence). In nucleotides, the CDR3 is TGTGCCAGCAGCAGACAGGGGGAGCTATATGGCTACACCTTC. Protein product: CASSRQGELYGYTF.

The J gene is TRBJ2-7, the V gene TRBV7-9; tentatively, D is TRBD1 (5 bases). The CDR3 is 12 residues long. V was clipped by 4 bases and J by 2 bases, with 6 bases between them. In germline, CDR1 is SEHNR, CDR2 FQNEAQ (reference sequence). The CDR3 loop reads CASSSQAYEQYF. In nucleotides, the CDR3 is TGTGCCAGCAGCTCACAGGCCTACGAGCAGTACTTC.

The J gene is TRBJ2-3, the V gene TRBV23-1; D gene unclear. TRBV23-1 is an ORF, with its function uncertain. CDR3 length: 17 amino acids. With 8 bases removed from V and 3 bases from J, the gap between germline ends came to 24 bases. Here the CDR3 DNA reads TGCGCCAGCTACTACGACGACCGACAACACATAACAGATACGCAGTATTTT. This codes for CASYYDDRQHITDTQYF.

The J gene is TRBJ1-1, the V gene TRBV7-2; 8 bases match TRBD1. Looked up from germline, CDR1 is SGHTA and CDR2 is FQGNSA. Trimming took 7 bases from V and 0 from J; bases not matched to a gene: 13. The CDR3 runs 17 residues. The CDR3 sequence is CASTSPGTGVMNTEAFF. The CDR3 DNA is TGTGCCAGCACATCCCCCGGGACAGGAGTAATGAACACTGAAGCTTTCTTT.

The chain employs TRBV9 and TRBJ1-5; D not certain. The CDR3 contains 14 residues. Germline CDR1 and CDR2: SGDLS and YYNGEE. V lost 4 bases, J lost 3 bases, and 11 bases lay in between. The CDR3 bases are TGTGCCAGCAGCCCGGGGTTGGACAATCAGCCCCAGCATTTT. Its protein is CASSPGLDNQPQHF. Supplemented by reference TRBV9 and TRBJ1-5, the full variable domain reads DSGVTQTPKHLITATGQRVTLRCSPRSGDLSVYWYQQSLDQGLQFLIQYYNGEERAKGNILERFSAQQFPDLHSELNLSSLELGDSALYFCASSPGLDNQPQHFGDGTRLSIL.

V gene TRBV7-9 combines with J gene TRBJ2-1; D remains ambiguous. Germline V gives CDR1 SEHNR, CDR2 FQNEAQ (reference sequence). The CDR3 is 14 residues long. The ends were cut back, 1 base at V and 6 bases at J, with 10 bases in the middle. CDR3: CASSLEGQGNEQFF. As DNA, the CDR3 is TGTGCCAGCAGCTTAGAAGGGCAAGGCAATGAGCAGTTCTTC. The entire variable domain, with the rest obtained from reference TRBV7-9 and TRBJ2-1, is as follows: DTGVSQNPRHKITKRGQNVTFRCDPISEHNRLYWYRQTLGQGPEFLTYFQNEAQLEKSRLLSDRFSAERPKGSFSTLEIQRTEQGDSAMYLCASSLEGQGNEQFFGPGTRLTVL.

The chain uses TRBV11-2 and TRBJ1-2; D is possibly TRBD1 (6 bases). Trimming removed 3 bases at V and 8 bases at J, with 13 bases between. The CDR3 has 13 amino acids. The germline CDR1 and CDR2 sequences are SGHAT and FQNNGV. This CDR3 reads CASSFGQLKGYTF. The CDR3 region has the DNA TGTGCCAGCAGCTTCGGACAGCTGAAAGGCTACACCTTC.

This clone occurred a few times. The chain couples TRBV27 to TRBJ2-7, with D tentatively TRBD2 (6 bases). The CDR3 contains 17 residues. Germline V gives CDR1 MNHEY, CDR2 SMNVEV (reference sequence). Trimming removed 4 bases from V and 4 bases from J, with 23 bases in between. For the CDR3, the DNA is TGTGCCAGCAGTTCAAATAGTTTAGGCGGGACCAAATACGAGCAGTACTTC. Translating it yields CASSSNSLGGTKYEQYF.

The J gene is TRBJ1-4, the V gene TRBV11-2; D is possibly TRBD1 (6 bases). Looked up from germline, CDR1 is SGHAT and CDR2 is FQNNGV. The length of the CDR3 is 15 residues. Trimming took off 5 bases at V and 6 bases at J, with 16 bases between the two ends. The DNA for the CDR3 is TGTGCCAGCAGCCAATTAAGGGGGGCGGATGAAAAACTGTTTTTT. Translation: CASSQLRGADEKLFF.

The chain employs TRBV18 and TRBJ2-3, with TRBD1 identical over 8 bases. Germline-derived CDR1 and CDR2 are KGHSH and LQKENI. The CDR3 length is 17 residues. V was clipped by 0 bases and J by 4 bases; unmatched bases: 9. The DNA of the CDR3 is TGTGCCAGCTCACCACCTGGTCAGGGGGCAGGGGCAGATACGCAGTATTTT. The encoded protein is CASSPPGQGAGADTQYF.

The CDR3 coding sequence is TGCGCCAGCAGCCTCGGACAGGGGCCCTTGAACACTGAAGCTTTCTTT. Translation gives CASSLGQGPLNTEAFF. This sequence joins TRBV4-3 and TRBJ1-1; 9 nucleotides line up with TRBD1. The CDR3 loop spans 16 amino acids. Per the germline V gene, CDR1 is LGHNA and CDR2 is YSLEER. Trimming cost V 4 bases and J 0 bases; bases outside gene matches: 6.

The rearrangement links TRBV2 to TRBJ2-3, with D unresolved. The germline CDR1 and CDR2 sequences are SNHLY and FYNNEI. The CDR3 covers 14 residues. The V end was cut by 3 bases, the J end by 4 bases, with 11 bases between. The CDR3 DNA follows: TGTGCCAGCAGTGAGATAGAAGGAGCAGATACGCAGTATTTT. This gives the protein CASSEIEGADTQYF.

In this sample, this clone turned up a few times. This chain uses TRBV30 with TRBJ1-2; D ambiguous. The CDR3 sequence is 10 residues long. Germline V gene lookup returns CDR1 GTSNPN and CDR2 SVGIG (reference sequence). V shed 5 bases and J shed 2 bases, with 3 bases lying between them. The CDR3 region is CAWENYGYTF. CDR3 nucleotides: TGTGCCTGGGAAAACTATGGCTACACCTTC.

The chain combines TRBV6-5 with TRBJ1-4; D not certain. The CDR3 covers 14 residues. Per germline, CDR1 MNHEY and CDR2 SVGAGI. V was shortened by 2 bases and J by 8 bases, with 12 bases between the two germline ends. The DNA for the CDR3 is TGTGCCAGCAGTTACGAACCGGCAGGCGAAAAACTGTTTTTT. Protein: CASSYEPAGEKLFF.

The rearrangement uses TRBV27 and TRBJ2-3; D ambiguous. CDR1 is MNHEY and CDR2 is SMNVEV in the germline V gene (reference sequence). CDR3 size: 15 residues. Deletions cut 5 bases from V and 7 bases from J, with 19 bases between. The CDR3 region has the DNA TGTGCCAGCAGTCGTTACTCGGATCCCCTAAATACGCAGTATTTT. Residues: CASSRYSDPLNTQYF.

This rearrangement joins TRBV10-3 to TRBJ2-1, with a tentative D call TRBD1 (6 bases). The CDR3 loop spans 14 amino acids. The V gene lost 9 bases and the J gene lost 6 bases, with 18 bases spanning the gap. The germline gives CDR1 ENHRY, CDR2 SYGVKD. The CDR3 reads CAIWDATGTNEQFF. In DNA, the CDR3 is TGTGCCATTTGGGACGCAACAGGGACCAATGAGCAGTTCTTC.

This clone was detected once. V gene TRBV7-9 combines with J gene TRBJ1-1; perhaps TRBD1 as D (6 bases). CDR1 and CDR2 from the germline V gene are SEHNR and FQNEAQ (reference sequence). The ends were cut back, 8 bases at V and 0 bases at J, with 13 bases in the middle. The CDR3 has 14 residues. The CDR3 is CASLQGVLNTEAFF. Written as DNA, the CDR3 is TGTGCCAGCTTACAGGGTGTTTTGAACACTGAAGCTTTCTTT.

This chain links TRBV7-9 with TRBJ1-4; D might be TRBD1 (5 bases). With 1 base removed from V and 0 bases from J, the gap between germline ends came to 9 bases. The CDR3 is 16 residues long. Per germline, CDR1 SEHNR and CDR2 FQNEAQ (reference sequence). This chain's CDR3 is CASSLGGIATNEKLFF. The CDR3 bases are TGTGCCAGCAGCTTAGGGGGCATTGCAACTAATGAAAAACTGTTTTTT.

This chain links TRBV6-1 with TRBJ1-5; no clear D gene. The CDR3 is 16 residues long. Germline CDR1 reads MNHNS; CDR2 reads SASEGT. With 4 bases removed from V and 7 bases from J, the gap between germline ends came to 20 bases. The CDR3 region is CASSARRAASEQPQHF. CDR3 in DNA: TGTGCCAGCAGTGCCCGCCGGGCGGCGTCGGAGCAGCCCCAGCATTTT.